A single sample is the source of the 9 T cell receptor beta chains below, sequenced in a study of blood T cells in healthy people across ages. Alongside a J-beta primer mix, a sample-barcoded 5' primer served in a second PCR lasting roughly 6 to 11 cycles. TCRdb redid the calling of the 5' RACE reads with MiXCR, one entry per CDR3 protein. The data hold roughly 1.5 million distinct CDR3 sequences, with roughly 43% observed a single time. Sequencing used blood. The origin of the receptors is a woman aged 18-29 years in good health.

This clonotype turned up a few times. CDR3 bases: TGCAGTGCTCGACAGGGGGCCATAGTTGAAGCTTTCTTT. Amino acid sequence: CSARQGAIVEAFF. The chain joins TRBV20-1 to TRBJ1-1; 10 bases are shared with TRBD1. Germline V gene sequence: CDR1 DFQATT, CDR2 SNEGSKA (reference sequence). V dropped 5 bases and J dropped 7; count of bases not matched to a gene: 7. The CDR3 contains 13 residues.

As to this clonotype: Relative to the germline gene, one junction end is altered; a read error may explain this. The chain links TRBV20-1 to TRBJ2-1; 9 bases align to TRBD2. The CDR3 covers 15 residues. Germline CDR1 is DFQATT and CDR2 is SNEGSKA (reference sequence). The CDR3 protein is CSAQAGGGSYNEQDF. The CDR3 DNA follows: TGCAGTGCTCAAGCGGGGGGAGGGTCCTACAATGAGCAGGACTTC.

Only a few counts were recorded for this clonotype. The CDR3 sequence: CSARVGQGGEKLFF. CDR3 coding DNA: TGCAGTGCCAGGGTCGGCCAGGGGGGTGAAAAACTGTTTTTT. The rearrangement joins TRBV20-1 to TRBJ1-4; 7 bases match TRBD1. This CDR3 has 14 amino acids. The germline CDR1 and CDR2 sequences are DFQATT and SNEGSKA (reference sequence). V was clipped by 6 bases and J by 7 bases; unmatched bases: 11.

This clonotype was observed a handful of times. V is TRBV7-2 and J is TRBJ2-1; possible D gene TRBD2, 6 bases. V lost 1 base to trimming and J lost 4 bases, with 14 bases between them. The CDR3 runs 16 residues. CDR1 SGHTA and CDR2 FQGNSA come from the germline V gene. Written as DNA, the CDR3 is TGTGCCAGCAGCTTAGGGGTAGCGGCTTCATACAATGAGCAGTTCTTC. Translation: CASSLGVAASYNEQFF. The full variable domain, in which reference TRBV7-2 and TRBJ2-1 provide the parts outside the CDR3, is GAGVSQSPSNKVTEKGKDVELRCDPISGHTALYWYRQSLGQGLEFLIYFQGNSAPDKSGLPSDRFSAERTGGSVSTLTIQRTQQEDSAVYLCASSLGVAASYNEQFFGPGTRLTVL.

V is TRBV12-3 or TRBV12-4 and J is TRBJ2-5; D gene unclear. The germline V and J ends were trimmed by 5 bases and 11 bases, with 18 bases remaining between them. This CDR3 is 13 amino acids long. CDR3 loop: CASSPQMGRWQYF. The CDR3, as DNA: TGTGCCAGCAGTCCCCAAATGGGTAGATGGCAGTACTTC.

The rearrangement uses TRBV4-1 and TRBJ1-1; D remains ambiguous. Germline loops: CDR1 MGHRA, CDR2 YSYEKL. Trimming took 3 bases from V and 1 from J, leaving 12 bases between them. The CDR3 extends over 15 amino acids. CDR3 sequence: CASSQHVRRNTEAFF. The CDR3 DNA is TGCGCCAGCAGCCAGCACGTAAGACGGAACACTGAAGCTTTCTTT.

The chain is built from TRBV20-1 and TRBJ2-1; the D gene is possibly TRBD2 (6 bases). Germline V CDR1 and CDR2: DFQATT, SNEGSKA (reference sequence). The CDR3 extends over 12 amino acids. The CDR3 loop is CTSSGYYNEQFF. The CDR3 DNA reads as TGCACAAGCAGCGGGTACTACAATGAGCAGTTCTTC.

A few counts support this clonotype. A single base separates this from a much larger clone, so it may be a read error. This chain links TRBV11-2 with TRBJ2-1; 11 bases align to TRBD2. J was trimmed by 7 bases and V by 1 base; bases with no gene match: 3. The CDR3 is made up of 15 amino acids. From germline, CDR1 is SGHAT and CDR2 FQNNGV. The chain's CDR3 is CASSLGASGGNEQFF. As DNA, the CDR3 is TGTGCCAGCAGCTTAGGGGCTAGCGGGGGGAATGAGCAGTTCTTC.

This clonotype occurred a few times. This chain links TRBV12-3 or TRBV12-4 with TRBJ1-2, with no clear D. With 6 bases removed from V and 4 bases from J, the gap between germline ends came to 9 bases. The CDR3 loop spans 12 amino acids. The DNA of the CDR3 is TGTGCCAGCAGCGTTGGTATCTATGGCTACACCTTC. Its translation: CASSVGIYGYTF.